This T cell receptor beta chain was identified during a study of sequential checkpoint blockade in melanoma. About the research overall: Each arm's sequence ended with maintenance nivolumab. Around 21 patients had matched tumor biopsies before treatment and at week 13 after nivolumab or ipilimumab alone.

CDR3 length equals 15 residues. Study results and limitations: Rising tumor T-cell fraction and clonality meant about 30 times likelier benefit.

The treatment is: randomized to nivolumab then ipilimumab (arm A) or the reverse (arm B). This clone appeared a few times. Its specificity is unknown. The assay was immunoSEQ multiplex PCR, and TCRdb's table has in-frame clones only and misses some. This sample has over 2,500 clones, with about a fifth found just once. The source was tumor tissue (inferred from file names), collected from a patient given nivolumab and ipilimumab in sequence. The rearrangement uses TRBV12-2 and TRBJ2-6; the table's D gene call, TRBD2, was not cross checked with the DNA. TRBV12-2 is an annotated pseudogene. This sequence originates from a human donor with melanoma. The CDR3 DNA sequence: TGTGCCGGGGGGTCTCGAAGCTCTGGGGCCAACGTCCTGACTTTC. Amino acid sequence: CAGGSRSSGANVLTF.